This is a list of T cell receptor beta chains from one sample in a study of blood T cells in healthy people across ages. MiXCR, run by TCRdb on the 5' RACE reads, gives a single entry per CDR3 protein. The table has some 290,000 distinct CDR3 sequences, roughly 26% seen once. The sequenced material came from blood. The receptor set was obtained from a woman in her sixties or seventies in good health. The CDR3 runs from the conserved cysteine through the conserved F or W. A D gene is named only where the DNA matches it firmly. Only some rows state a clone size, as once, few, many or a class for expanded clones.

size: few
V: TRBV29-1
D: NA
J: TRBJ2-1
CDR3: CSVGSGLVNGQFF
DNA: TGCAGCGTTGGGTCAGGGCTGGTCAATGGGCAGTTCTTC

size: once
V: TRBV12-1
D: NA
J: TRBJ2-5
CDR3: CASSLRTGLETQYF
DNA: TGTGCCAGCAGTTTAAGGACAGGTTTGGAGACCCAGTACTTC

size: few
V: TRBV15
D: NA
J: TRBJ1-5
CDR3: CATSRENQPQHF
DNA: TGTGCCACCAGCAGAGAAAATCAGCCCCAGCATTTT

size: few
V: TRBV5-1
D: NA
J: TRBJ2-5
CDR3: CASSSRQGGFGETQYF
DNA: TGCGCCAGCAGCTCCCGACAGGGAGGATTTGGAGAGACCCAGTACTTC

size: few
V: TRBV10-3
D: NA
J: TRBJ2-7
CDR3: CAISSRGTAGEQYF
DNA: TGTGCCATCAGTTCAAGGGGGACCGCGGGCGAGCAGTACTTC

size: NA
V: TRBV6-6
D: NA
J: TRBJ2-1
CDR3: CASSPSAMSEQFF
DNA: TGTGCCAGCAGTCCTTCAGCTATGTCCGAGCAGTTCTTC

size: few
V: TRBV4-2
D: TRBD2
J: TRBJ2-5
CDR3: CASSQDLGTSLLETQYF
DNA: TGTGCCAGCAGCCAAGATCTAGGGACTAGCCTGTTGGAGACCCAGTACTTC

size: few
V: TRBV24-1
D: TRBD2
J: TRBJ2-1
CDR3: CATSDSNSGSIRNEQFF
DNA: TGTGCCACCAGTGATAGTAATAGCGGGAGTATTCGTAATGAGCAGTTCTTC

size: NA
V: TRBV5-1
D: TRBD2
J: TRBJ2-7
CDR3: CASSAAGTSGSPGSSEQYF
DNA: TGCGCCAGCAGCGCGGCCGGGACTAGCGGGTCTCCGGGGTCTTCCGAGCAGTACTTC

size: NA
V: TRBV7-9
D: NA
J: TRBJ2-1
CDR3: CASSLAVSLEQFF
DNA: TGTGCCAGCAGCTTAGCGGTTAGTCTTGAGCAGTTCTTC

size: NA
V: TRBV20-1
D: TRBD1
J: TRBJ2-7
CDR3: CSAPLGQGFHEQYF
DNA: TGCAGTGCGCCCTTGGGACAGGGTTTCCACGAGCAGTACTTC

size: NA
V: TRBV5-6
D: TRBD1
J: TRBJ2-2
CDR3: CASSLAGQGFPGELFF
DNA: TGTGCCAGCAGCTTGGCGGGACAGGGTTTCCCCGGGGAGCTGTTTTTT

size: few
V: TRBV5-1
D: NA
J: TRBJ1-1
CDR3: CASSLASRSNTEAFF
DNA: TGCGCCAGCAGCTTGGCGTCCCGGTCCAACACTGAAGCTTTCTTT

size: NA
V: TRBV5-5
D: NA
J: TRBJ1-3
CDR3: CASSFGDSGNTIYF
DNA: TGTGCCAGCAGCTTCGGCGACTCTGGAAACACCATATATTTT

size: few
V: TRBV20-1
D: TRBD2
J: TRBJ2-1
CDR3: CSARRLGTSGYNEQFF
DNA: TGCAGTGCGAGGAGACTCGGGACTAGCGGATACAATGAGCAGTTCTTC

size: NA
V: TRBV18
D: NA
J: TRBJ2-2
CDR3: CASSPGQNTGELFF
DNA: TGTGCCAGCTCACCCGGACAGAACACCGGGGAGCTGTTTTTT

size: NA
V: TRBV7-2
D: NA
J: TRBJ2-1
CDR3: CASSPRDFKNEQFF
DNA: TGTGCCAGCAGCCCTCGGGACTTTAAGAATGAGCAGTTCTTC

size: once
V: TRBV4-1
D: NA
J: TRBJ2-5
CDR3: CASSQDESGLQTQYF
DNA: TGCGCCAGCAGCCAAGATGAATCCGGGTTGCAGACCCAGTACTTC

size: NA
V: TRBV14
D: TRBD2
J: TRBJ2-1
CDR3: CASSQARGGPNEQFF
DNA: TGTGCCAGCAGCCAAGCCCGGGGGGGACCCAATGAGCAGTTCTTC

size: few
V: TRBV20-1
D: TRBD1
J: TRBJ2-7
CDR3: CSAREHRGRDYEQYF
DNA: TGCAGTGCTAGAGAGCACAGGGGGCGTGACTACGAGCAGTACTTC

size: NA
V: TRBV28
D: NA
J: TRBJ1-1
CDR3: CASRGDRFEAFF
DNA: TGTGCCAGCCGCGGAGACCGTTTTGAAGCTTTCTTT

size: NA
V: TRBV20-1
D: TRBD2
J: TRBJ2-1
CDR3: CSAQGVLAGDHEQFF
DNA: TGCAGTGCTCAAGGGGTACTAGCGGGAGATCATGAGCAGTTCTTC

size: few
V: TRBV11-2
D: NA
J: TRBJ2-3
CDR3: CASSLMFRADTQYF
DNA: TGTGCCAGCAGCTTAATGTTTCGGGCAGATACGCAGTATTTT

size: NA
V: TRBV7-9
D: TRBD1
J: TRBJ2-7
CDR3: CASSLVGQGLSEQYF
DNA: TGTGCCAGCAGCTTAGTGGGACAGGGTCTTTCCGAGCAGTACTTC

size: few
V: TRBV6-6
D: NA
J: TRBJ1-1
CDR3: CASSYISDAFF
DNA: TGTGCCAGCAGTTACATAAGTGACGCTTTCTTT

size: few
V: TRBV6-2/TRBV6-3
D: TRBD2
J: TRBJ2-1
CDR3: CASSYRAGTSYNEQFF
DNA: TGTGCCAGCAGTTACCGAGCGGGGACCTCCTACAATGAGCAGTTCTTC

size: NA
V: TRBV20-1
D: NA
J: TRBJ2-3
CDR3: CSASSRRGNTDTQYF
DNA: TGCAGTGCTAGTAGCCGGCGGGGAAACACAGATACGCAGTATTTT

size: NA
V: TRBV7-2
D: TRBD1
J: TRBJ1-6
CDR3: CASSVTGGESPLHF
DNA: TGTGCCAGCAGCGTGACAGGGGGCGAGTCACCCCTCCACTTT

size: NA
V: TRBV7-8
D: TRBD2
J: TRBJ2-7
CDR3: CASSLRAGVGYEQYF
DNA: TGTGCCAGCAGCTTAAGGGCGGGAGTCGGTTACGAGCAGTACTTC

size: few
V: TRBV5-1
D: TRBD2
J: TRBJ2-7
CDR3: CASSLGREGEQYF
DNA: TGCGCCAGCAGCTTGGGAAGGGAGGGCGAGCAGTACTTC

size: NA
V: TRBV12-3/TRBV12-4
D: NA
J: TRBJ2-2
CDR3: CASSLGRGRPANTGELFF
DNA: TGTGCCAGCAGCCTTGGGAGGGGGAGACCGGCTAACACCGGGGAGCTGTTTTTT

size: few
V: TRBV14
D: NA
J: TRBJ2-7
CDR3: CASSPIPVGYEQYF
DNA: TGTGCCAGCAGCCCCATCCCCGTTGGTTACGAGCAGTACTTC

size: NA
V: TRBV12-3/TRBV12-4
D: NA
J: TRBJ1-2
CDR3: CASKMTAGQNYGYTF
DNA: TGTGCCAGCAAAATGACAGCGGGTCAAAACTATGGCTACACCTTC

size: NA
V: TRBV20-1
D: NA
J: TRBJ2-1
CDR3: CSADATGMGFDEQFF
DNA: TGCAGTGCGGACGCTACCGGGATGGGTTTTGATGAGCAGTTCTTC

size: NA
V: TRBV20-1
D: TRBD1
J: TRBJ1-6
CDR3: CSARATGGRPLHF
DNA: TGCAGTGCTAGAGCCACAGGGGGAAGACCCCTCCACTTT

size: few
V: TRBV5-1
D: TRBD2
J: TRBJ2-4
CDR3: CASSWGGVQYF
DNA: TGCGCCAGCAGCTGGGGAGGGGTTCAGTACTTC

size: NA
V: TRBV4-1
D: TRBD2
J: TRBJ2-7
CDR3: CASTFLAGGYYEQYF
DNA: TGCGCCAGCACCTTTTTAGCGGGAGGTTACTACGAGCAGTACTTC

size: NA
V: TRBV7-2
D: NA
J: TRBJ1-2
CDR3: CASSLVIGGAAIGGYTF
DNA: TGTGCCAGCAGCTTAGTAATCGGGGGCGCGGCAATCGGGGGCTACACCTTC

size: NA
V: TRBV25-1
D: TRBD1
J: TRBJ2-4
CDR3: CASSAHRGPSRNIQYF
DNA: TGTGCCAGCAGCGCCCACAGGGGGCCTTCTAGAAACATTCAGTACTTC

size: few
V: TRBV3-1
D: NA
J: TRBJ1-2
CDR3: CASSTIYGYTF
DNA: TGTGCCAGCTCGACCATCTATGGCTACACCTTC

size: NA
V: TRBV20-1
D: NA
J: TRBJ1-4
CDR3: CSARDGAGGKLFF
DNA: TGCAGTGCTAGAGATGGGGCGGGGGGAAAACTGTTTTTT

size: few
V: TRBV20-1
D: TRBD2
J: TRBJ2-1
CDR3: CSARAQRPQTSGYYHNEQFF
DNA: TGCAGTGCTAGAGCCCAGCGCCCTCAGACTAGCGGTTATTACCACAATGAGCAGTTCTTC

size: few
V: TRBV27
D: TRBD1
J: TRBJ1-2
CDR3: CASSSSGQGPRVNYGYTF
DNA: TGTGCCAGCAGTTCCTCCGGACAGGGCCCTAGGGTAAACTATGGCTACACCTTC

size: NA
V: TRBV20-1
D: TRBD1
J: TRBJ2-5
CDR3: CSARDSTGAGETQYF
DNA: TGCAGTGCTAGAGATAGCACAGGGGCTGGAGAGACCCAGTACTTC

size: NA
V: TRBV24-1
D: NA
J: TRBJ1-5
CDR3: CATSDRGRESQPQHF
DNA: TGTGCCACCAGTGATCGCGGACGGGAAAGTCAGCCCCAGCATTTT

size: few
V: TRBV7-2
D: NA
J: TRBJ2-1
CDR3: CASSLVRQNEQFF
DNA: TGTGCCAGCAGCTTAGTAAGACAAAATGAGCAGTTCTTC

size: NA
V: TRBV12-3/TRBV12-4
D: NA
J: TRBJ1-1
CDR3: CASRRDGSNTEAFF
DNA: TGTGCCAGCAGACGGGACGGTTCGAACACTGAAGCTTTCTTT

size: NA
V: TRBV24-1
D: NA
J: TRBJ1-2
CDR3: CATSDPSEGAYGYTF
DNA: TGTGCCACCAGTGATCCCTCGGAAGGGGCCTATGGCTACACCTTC

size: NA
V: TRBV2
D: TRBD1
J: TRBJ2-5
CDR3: CASQGGPDQETQYF
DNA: TGTGCCAGCCAAGGGGGCCCGGACCAAGAGACCCAGTACTTC

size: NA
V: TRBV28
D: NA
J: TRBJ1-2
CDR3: CASNLWGNNGYTF
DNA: TGTGCCAGCAATCTTTGGGGAAATAATGGCTACACCTTC

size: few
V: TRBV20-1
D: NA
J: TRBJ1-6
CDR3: CSARTPQGSPLHF
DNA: TGCAGTGCTAGAACTCCACAGGGATCACCCCTCCACTTT

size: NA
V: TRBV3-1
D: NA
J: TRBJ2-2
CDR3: CASRSPNTGELFF
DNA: TGTGCCAGCAGGTCTCCGAACACCGGGGAGCTGTTTTTT

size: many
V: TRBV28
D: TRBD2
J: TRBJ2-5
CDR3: CASSLSRTSGIGETQYF
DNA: TGTGCCAGCAGTTTATCCAGGACTAGCGGGATCGGAGAGACCCAGTACTTC

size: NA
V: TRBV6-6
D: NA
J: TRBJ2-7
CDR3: CVSSLRKDTRYEQYF
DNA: TGTGTCAGCAGTCTCCGCAAAGACACCAGATACGAGCAGTACTTC

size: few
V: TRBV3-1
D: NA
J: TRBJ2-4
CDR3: CASSQKSLDTQYF
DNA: TGTGCCAGCAGCCAAAAGAGTTTGGACACTCAGTACTTC

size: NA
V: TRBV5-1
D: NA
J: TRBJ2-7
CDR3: CASSFDRSSYEQYF
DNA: TGCGCCAGCAGCTTCGACCGGAGCTCCTACGAGCAGTACTTC

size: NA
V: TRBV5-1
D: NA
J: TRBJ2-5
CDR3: CASSLFSPEYQETQYF
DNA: TGCGCCAGCAGCTTATTCTCCCCCGAGTACCAAGAGACCCAGTACTTC

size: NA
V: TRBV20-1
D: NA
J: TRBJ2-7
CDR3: CSARKGGKNEQYF
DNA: TGCAGTGCTAGAAAGGGGGGAAAAAACGAGCAGTACTTC

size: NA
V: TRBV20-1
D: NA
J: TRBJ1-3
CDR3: CSARHGNSGNTIYF
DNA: TGCAGTGCTAGGCACGGAAACTCTGGAAACACCATATATTTT